Described below is a single T cell receptor beta chain sequence and its context. Its antigen is not known. Losses at the gene ends were 6 bases for V and 3 bases for J; bases not matched to a gene: 7. The V gene's germline CDR1 is MDHEN and CDR2 SYDVKM. The CDR3 runs 15 residues. Researchers prepared the TCRbeta library using unique molecular identifiers, the study reports. TCRdb called the PCR reads again in MiXCR, with one record for every CDR3 protein. The sample shows about 980,000 distinct CDR3 sequences, 25% to 35% of them seen only once. The sample is drawn from a study of T-cell reconstitution after alpha-beta-depleted transplantation in children. General observations from the study: From newly produced T cells came most of the T-cell counts and diversity one year after transplant. Two months or so post-transplant, alpha-beta T cells reportedly derived from several hundred expanded graft clones. Several patients had high TCRbeta diversity at day 60; it came from surviving recipient T cells and thymic progenitors.

The TCR was taken from a boy under three years old who had a stem cell transplant for SCID, so the T cells may come from the graft donor. Sequences were derived from PBMCs, mostly from graft donor cells, sampled 360 days after TCRalphabeta/CD19-depleted stem cell transplant. The chain joins TRBV28 to TRBJ1-1, with TRBD1 identical over 10 bases. This chain's CDR3 is CASRTGGRGDTEAFF. Here the CDR3 DNA reads TGTGCCAGCAGGACAGGGGGCAGGGGGGACACTGAAGCTTTCTTT.